These 17 T cell receptor beta chains were all obtained from the same sample, sequenced in a study of blood T cells in healthy people across ages. A second PCR, run for roughly 7 to 11 cycles, used a sample-barcoded 5' primer plus a J-beta primer mix. TCRdb passed the 5' RACE reads through MiXCR, listing each CDR3 protein once. The sample records over 1.5 million distinct CDR3 sequences, approximately 50% being singletons. Source material: blood. All receptors derive from a woman between 40 and 55 years old in good health.

The chain recombines TRBV18 with TRBJ1-4; D uncertain. The CDR3 has 13 residues. V shed 3 bases and J shed 8 bases, with 10 bases lying between them. Germline lookup yields CDR1 KGHSH and CDR2 LQKENI. The CDR3 DNA sequence: TGTGCCAGCTCACCCACGGCAGCCGAAAAACTGTTTTTT. This gives the protein CASSPTAAEKLFF.

This chain joins TRBV20-1 and TRBJ2-1; TRBD1 might be the D (6 bases). This CDR3 is 11 amino acids long. The germline V gene has CDR1 DFQATT and CDR2 SNEGSKA (reference sequence). In nucleotides, the CDR3 is TGCACCCCTCAGGGGTACAATGAGCAGTTCTTC. It translates to CTPQGYNEQFF.

The chain combines TRBV5-1 with TRBJ2-5; 8 positions match TRBD1. Germline V gives CDR1 SGHRS, CDR2 YFSETQ. V lost 0 bases, J lost 7 bases, and 11 bases stayed unmatched. The CDR3 is 16 residues long. This CDR3 is CASSLDPGTGLGTQYF. The DNA of the CDR3 is TGCGCCAGCAGCTTGGACCCCGGGACAGGCCTAGGGACCCAGTACTTC.

The J gene is TRBJ2-1, the V gene TRBV9; tentative D call: TRBD2 (6 bases). This CDR3 is 16 amino acids long. Germline V CDR1 and CDR2: SGDLS, YYNGEE. V shed 0 bases and J shed 5 bases, with 15 bases lying between them. The CDR3, as DNA: TGTGCCAGCAGCGTAGCGGGTCGGGGGAAGGACAATGAGCAGTTCTTC. This gives the protein CASSVAGRGKDNEQFF. Together with reference TRBV9 and TRBJ2-1, the CDR3 gives the full variable domain: DSGVTQTPKHLITATGQRVTLRCSPRSGDLSVYWYQQSLDQGLQFLIQYYNGEERAKGNILERFSAQQFPDLHSELNLSSLELGDSALYFCASSVAGRGKDNEQFFGPGTRLTVL.

This clonotype was found a few times. V usage is TRBV6-4 and J usage is TRBJ2-5; TRBD2 matches 7 bases. The V gene's germline CDR1 is MRHNA and CDR2 SNTAGT. This CDR3 contains 15 residues. V gave up 6 bases and J gave up 4 bases; unmatched junction bases: 11. CDR3 nucleotides: TGTGCCAGCAGCCCAAACGGACTAGAAGGAGAGACCCAGTACTTC. It encodes CASSPNGLEGETQYF.

This clonotype came up a few times. The J gene is TRBJ1-6, the V gene TRBV5-5; D ambiguous. CDR1 SGHKS and CDR2 YYEKEE come from the germline V gene (reference sequence). The length of the CDR3 is 14 residues. V gave up 0 bases and J gave up 6 bases, with 7 bases separating them. The DNA of the CDR3 is TGTGCCAGCAGCTTGGACGGAATTAATTCACCCCTCCACTTT. Its protein is CASSLDGINSPLHF.

The chain combines TRBV24-1 with TRBJ2-7; TRBD2 aligns across 12 bases. Losses at the gene ends were 5 bases for V and 2 bases for J; bases not matched to a gene: 6. Germline V gives CDR1 KGHDR, CDR2 SFDVKD. This CDR3 comprises 16 residues. CDR3 region: CATSARTSGNPYEQYF. In DNA, the CDR3 is TGTGCCACCAGTGCCAGGACTAGCGGGAATCCCTACGAGCAGTACTTC.

The CDR3 loop reads CASSSDQQGGYHEQYF. DNA for the CDR3: TGTGCCAGCAGTTCGGACCAACAGGGGGGCTACCACGAGCAGTACTTC. The V call is TRBV7-9, the J call TRBJ2-4; 8 bases are shared with TRBD1. The closer fit of TRBJ2-7 to the DNA end suggests the J call may be wrong. The CDR3 has 16 amino acids. Germline V gene sequence: CDR1 SEHNR, CDR2 FQNEAQ (reference sequence).

This clonotype turned up a few times. The V call is TRBV2, the J call TRBJ2-6; no clear D. The CDR3 has 14 residues. Germline V lookup: CDR1 SNHLY, CDR2 FYNNEI. V lost 8 bases and J 0 bases, leaving 8 bases between the germline ends. The CDR3 DNA reads TGTGCCAGCTTAGAGTACTCTGGGGCCAACGTCCTGACTTTC. The encoded protein is CASLEYSGANVLTF. Complete variable domain (other parts from reference TRBV2 and TRBJ2-6): EPEVTQTPSHQVTQMGQEVILRCVPISNHLYFYWYRQILGQKVEFLVSFYNNEISEKSEIFDDQFSVERPDGSNFTLKIRSTKLEDSAMYFCASLEYSGANVLTFGAGSRLTVL.

This rearrangement joins TRBV25-1 to TRBJ1-6; weak D call: TRBD1 (5 bases). The CDR3 sequence is 15 residues long. Germline CDR1 is MGHDK and CDR2 is SYGVNS. The ends were cut back, 3 bases at V and 10 bases at J, with 16 bases in the middle. The CDR3 DNA sequence: TGTGCCAGCAGTGAGGGAGGGGCGAGGACGTCACCCCTCCACTTT. Translated, it gives CASSEGGARTSPLHF.

The gene calls are TRBV5-1 and TRBJ2-1; D possibly corresponds to TRBD2 (5 bases). There are 13 residues in the CDR3. The germline V gene has CDR1 SGHRS and CDR2 YFSETQ. The V end was cut by 0 bases, the J end by 9 bases, with 10 bases between. The CDR3, as DNA: TGCGCCAGCAGCTTGGCCCTAGCCGGTGAGCAGTTCTTC. The encoded protein is CASSLALAGEQFF.

This chain connects TRBV6-5 to TRBJ2-4; the D is unclear. Germline lookup yields CDR1 MNHEY and CDR2 SVGAGI. Trimming stripped 6 bases from V and 7 bases from J, with 13 bases between. This CDR3 spans 13 amino acids. Here the CDR3 reads CASRALGSNIQYF. Written as DNA, the CDR3 is TGTGCCAGCAGAGCATTGGGTTCGAACATTCAGTACTTC.

This clonotype was picked up a small number of times. This chain links TRBV7-2 with TRBJ2-3; 10 bases match TRBD2. CDR1 and CDR2 from the germline V gene are SGHTA and FQGNSA. The V segment lost 5 bases and the J segment 5 bases; nucleotides outside the gene matches: 7. CDR3 size: 15 residues. The CDR3 DNA reads TGTGCCAGCAGCCCAACAGCGGGGGGGCGAGATACGCAGTATTTT. Protein sequence: CASSPTAGGRDTQYF.

The rearrangement uses TRBV4-2 and TRBJ1-2; 9 nucleotides match TRBD1. CDR1 and CDR2 from the germline V gene are LGHNA and YNFKEQ. V was clipped by 4 bases and J by 5 bases; unmatched bases: 8. The CDR3 runs 15 residues. CDR3 DNA sequence: TGTGCCAGCAGCCGGGAGGACAGGGGATCTTATGGCTACACCTTC. It is translated as CASSREDRGSYGYTF.

The V gene is TRBV10-2, the J gene TRBJ2-5; 14 bases map to TRBD2. V trimming: 8 bases; J trimming: 2 bases; junction bases outside the gene matches: 4. CDR3 length: 15 residues. Germline CDR1 and CDR2: WSHSY and SAAADI. In DNA form, the CDR3 reads TGCGCCAGCGGAAGGACTAGCGGGGGGCAAGAGACCCAGTACTTC. Protein: CASGRTSGGQETQYF.

The chain combines TRBV4-3 with TRBJ1-6, with D uncertain. V dropped 1 base and J dropped 3 bases, with 10 bases sitting between them. The CDR3 is 16 amino acids. Germline assignment: CDR1 LGHNA and CDR2 YSLEER. The CDR3 bases are TGCGCCAGCAGCCAAGGGCTACAGAGCTATAATTCACCCCTCCACTTT. The encoded protein is CASSQGLQSYNSPLHF.

The chain has TRBV6-5 and TRBJ1-2; 10 bases line up with TRBD1. This CDR3 spans 14 amino acids. J lost 10 bases, V lost 0 bases, and 5 bases had no gene match. Germline assignment: CDR1 MNHEY and CDR2 SVGAGI. The CDR3 spells CASSYSPGQGYYTF. The CDR3, as DNA: TGTGCCAGCAGTTACTCGCCGGGACAGGGGTACTACACCTTC.